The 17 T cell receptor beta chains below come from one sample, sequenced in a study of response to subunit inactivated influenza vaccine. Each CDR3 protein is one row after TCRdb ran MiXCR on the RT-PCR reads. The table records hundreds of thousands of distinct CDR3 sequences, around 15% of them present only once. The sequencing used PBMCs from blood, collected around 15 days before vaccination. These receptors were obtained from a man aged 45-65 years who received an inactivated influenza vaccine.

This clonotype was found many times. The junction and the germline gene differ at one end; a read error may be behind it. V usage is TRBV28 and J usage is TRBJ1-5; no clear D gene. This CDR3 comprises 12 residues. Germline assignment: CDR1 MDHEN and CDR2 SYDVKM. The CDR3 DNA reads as TGTGCCAGCAATTTACTCAATCAGCCCCAGCATTTT. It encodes CASNLLNQPQHF.

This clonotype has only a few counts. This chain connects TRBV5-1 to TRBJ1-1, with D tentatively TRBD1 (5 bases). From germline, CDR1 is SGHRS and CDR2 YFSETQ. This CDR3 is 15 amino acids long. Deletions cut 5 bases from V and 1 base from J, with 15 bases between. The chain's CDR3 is CASRVLGVRNTEAFF. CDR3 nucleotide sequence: TGCGCCAGCAGGGTCTTAGGGGTCCGGAACACTGAAGCTTTCTTT. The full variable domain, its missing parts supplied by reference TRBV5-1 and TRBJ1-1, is KAGVTQTPRYLIKTRGQQVTLSCSPISGHRSVSWYQQTPGQGLQFLFEYFSETQRNKGNFPGRFSGRQFSNSRSEMNVSTLELGDSALYLCASRVLGVRNTEAFFGQGTRLTVV.

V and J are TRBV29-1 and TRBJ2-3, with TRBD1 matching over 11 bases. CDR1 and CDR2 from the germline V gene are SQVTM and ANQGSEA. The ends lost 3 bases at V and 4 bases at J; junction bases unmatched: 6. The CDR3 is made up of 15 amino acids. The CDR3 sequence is CSVEWTGGSPDTQYF. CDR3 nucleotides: TGCAGCGTTGAGTGGACAGGGGGCTCCCCAGATACGCAGTATTTT.

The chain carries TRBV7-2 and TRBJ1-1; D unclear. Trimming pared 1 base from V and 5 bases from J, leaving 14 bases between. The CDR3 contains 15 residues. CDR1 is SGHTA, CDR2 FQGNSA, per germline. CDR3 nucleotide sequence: TGTGCCAGCAGCTTAGAAGGTGCCCGACGGACTGAAGCTTTCTTT. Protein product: CASSLEGARRTEAFF.

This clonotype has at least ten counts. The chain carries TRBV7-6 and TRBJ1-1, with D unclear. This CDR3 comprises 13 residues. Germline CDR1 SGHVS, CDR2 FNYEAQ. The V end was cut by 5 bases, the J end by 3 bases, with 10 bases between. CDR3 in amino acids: CASSRSGDTEAFF. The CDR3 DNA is TGTGCCAGCAGCCGAAGTGGGGACACTGAAGCTTTCTTT.

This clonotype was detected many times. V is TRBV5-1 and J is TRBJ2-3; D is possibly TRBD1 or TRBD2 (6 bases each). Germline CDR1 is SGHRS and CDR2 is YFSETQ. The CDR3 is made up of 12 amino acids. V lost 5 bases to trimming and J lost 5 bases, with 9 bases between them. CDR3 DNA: TGCGCCAGCAGTAGGGGGGAAGATACGCAGTATTTT. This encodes CASSRGEDTQYF.

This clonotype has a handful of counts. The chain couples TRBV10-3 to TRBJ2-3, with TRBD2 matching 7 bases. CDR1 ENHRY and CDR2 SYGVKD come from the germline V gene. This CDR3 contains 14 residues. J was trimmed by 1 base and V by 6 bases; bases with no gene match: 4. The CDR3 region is CAIRERGGTDTQYF. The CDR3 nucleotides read TGTGCCATCAGGGAGCGGGGCGGCACAGATACGCAGTATTTT.

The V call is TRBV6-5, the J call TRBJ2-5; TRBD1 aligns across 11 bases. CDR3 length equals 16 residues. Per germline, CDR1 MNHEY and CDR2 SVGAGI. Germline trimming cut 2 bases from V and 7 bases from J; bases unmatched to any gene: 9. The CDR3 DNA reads TGTGCCAGCAGTTACGCCGGACAGGGGGCGATGGTGACCCAGTACTTC. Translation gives CASSYAGQGAMVTQYF.

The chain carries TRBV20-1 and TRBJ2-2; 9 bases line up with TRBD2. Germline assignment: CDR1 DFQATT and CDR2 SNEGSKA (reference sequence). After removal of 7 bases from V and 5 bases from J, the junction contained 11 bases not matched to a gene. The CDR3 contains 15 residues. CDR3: CSGQIAGEGTGELFF. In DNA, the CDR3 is TGCAGTGGGCAAATAGCGGGAGAAGGGACCGGGGAGCTGTTTTTT.

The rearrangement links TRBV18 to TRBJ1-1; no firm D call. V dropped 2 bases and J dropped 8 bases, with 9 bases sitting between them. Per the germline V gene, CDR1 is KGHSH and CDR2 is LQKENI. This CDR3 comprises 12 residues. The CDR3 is CASSPTQLEAFF. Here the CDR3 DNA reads TGTGCCAGCTCACCAACACAACTGGAAGCTTTCTTT.

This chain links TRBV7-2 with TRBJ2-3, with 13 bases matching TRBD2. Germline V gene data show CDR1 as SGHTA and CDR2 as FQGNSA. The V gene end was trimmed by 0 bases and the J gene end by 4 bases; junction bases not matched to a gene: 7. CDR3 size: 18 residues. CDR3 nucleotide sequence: TGTGCCAGCAGCTTAGCCGTACTAGCGGGAGGGCCTCCAGATACGCAGTATTTT. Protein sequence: CASSLAVLAGGPPDTQYF.

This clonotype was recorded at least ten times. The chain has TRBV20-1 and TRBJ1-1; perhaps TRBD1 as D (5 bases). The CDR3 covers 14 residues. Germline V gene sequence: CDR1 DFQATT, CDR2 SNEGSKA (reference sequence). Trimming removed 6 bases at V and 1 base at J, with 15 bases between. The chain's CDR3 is CSATPGARNTEAFF. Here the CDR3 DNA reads TGCAGTGCCACCCCCGGGGCTAGGAACACTGAAGCTTTCTTT.

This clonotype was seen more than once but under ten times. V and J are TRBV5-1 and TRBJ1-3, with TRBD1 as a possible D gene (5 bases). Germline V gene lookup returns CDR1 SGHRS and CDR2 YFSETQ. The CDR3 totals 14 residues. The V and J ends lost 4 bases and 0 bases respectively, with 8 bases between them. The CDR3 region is CASSQTVSGNTIYF. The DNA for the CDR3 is TGCGCCAGCAGCCAGACAGTCTCTGGAAACACCATATATTTT.

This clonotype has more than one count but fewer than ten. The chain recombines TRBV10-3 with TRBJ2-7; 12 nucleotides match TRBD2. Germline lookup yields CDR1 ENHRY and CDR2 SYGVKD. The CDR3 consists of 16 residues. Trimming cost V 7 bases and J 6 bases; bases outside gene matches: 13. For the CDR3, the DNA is TGTGCCATCACGAACAACGGACTAGCGGGAAGCAGCGAGCAGTACTTC. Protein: CAITNNGLAGSSEQYF.

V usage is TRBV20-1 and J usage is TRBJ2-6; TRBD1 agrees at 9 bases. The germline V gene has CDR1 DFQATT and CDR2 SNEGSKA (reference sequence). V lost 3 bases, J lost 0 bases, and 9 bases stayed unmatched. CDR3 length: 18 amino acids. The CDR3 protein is CSASGPGQGHSGANVLTF. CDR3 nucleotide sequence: TGCAGTGCTAGCGGACCGGGACAGGGTCACTCTGGGGCCAACGTCCTGACTTTC.

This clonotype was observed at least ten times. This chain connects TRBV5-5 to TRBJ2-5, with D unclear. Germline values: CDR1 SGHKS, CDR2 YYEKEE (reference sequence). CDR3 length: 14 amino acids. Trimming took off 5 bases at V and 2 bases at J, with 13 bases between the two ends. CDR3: CASSRSGPQETQYF. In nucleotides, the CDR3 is TGTGCCAGCAGTCGATCCGGACCACAAGAGACCCAGTACTTC.

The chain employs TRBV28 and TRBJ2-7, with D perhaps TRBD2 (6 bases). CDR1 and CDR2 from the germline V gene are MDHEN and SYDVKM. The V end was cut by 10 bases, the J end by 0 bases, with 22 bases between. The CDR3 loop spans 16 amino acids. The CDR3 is CATHSPPDYLSYEQYF. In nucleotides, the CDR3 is TGTGCCACCCACTCCCCTCCGGACTACCTCTCCTACGAGCAGTACTTC.